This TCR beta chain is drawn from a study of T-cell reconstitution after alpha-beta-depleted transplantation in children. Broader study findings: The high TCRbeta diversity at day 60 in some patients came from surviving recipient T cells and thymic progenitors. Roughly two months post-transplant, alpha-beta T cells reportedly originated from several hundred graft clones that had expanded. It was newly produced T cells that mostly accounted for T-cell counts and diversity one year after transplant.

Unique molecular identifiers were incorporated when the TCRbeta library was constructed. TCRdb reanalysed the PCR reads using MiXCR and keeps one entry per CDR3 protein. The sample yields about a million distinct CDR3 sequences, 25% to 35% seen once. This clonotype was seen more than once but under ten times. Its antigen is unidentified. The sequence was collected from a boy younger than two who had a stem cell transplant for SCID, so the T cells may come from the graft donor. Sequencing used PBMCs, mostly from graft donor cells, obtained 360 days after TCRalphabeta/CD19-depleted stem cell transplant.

The CDR3 bases are TGTGCCAGCAGCTCGAACCGTCGACCGAGCTCTGGGGCCAACGTCCTGACTTTC. It encodes CASSSNRRPSSGANVLTF. This chain connects TRBV11-2 to TRBJ2-6; no reliable D call. Germline V gene sequence: CDR1 SGHAT, CDR2 FQNNGV. The CDR3 has 18 amino acids. Trimming took 4 bases from V and 0 from J, leaving 16 bases between them.